Listed below are T cell receptor beta chains from one sample, sequenced in a study of blood T cells in healthy people across ages. One entry per CDR3 protein results from TCRdb running MiXCR on the 5' RACE reads. Of roughly 2 million distinct CDR3 sequences in the sample, about 49% were seen once. Material for sequencing was blood. The receptor source for this set is a woman in her 40s in good health. CDR3s include the opening cysteine and the closing phenylalanine or tryptophan. A D gene is named only where the DNA matches it firmly. Clone size is given for some rows only: seen once, a few or many times, or a class if the clone is expanded.

TRBJ2-3	NA	TRBD2	TRBV18	CASSPAPPAGEISSTDTQYF	TGTGCCAGCTCCCCGGCCCCTCCAGCGGGGGAGATCTCTAGCACAGATACGCAGTATTTT
TRBJ2-7	once	NA	TRBV5-1	CASSLGRAHPEAYNEQYF	TGCGCCAGCAGCTTGGGGCGGGCACACCCAGAGGCCTACAATGAGCAGTACTTC
TRBJ2-1	NA	TRBD2	TRBV6-6	CASSWGLADNEQFF	TGTGCCAGCAGTTGGGGACTAGCCGACAATGAGCAGTTCTTC
TRBJ1-2	NA	NA	TRBV13	CASSLEGENYGYTF	TGTGCCAGCAGCTTAGAGGGGGAGAACTATGGCTACACCTTC
TRBJ1-3	once	TRBD1	TRBV7-2	CASSLAGTAAGNTIYF	TGTGCCAGCAGCTTAGCTGGGACAGCCGCTGGAAACACCATATATTTT
TRBJ1-1	NA	NA	TRBV20-1	CSATGTPNTEAFF	TGCAGTGCCACCGGGACACCGAACACTGAAGCTTTCTTT
TRBJ2-6	once	NA	TRBV7-9	CASSTDGSDSGANVLTF	TGTGCCAGCAGTACAGACGGATCCGACTCTGGGGCCAACGTCCTGACTTTC
TRBJ1-2	NA	NA	TRBV6-1	CASRRRENYGYTF	TGTGCCAGCAGGCGACGGGAAAACTATGGCTACACCTTC
TRBJ2-4	NA	TRBD2	TRBV11-2	CASSPRREVGIQYF	TGTGCCAGCAGCCCGCGTCGGGAGGTGGGCATTCAGTACTTC
TRBJ1-1	NA	NA	TRBV6-2/TRBV6-3	CASSYPAGANTEAFF	TGTGCCAGCAGTTACCCGGCAGGGGCTAACACTGAAGCTTTCTTT
TRBJ2-7	NA	TRBD1	TRBV6-2/TRBV6-3	CASRPLTGGDYEQYF	TGTGCCAGCAGACCCCTGACAGGGGGAGACTACGAGCAGTACTTC
TRBJ2-6	once	TRBD1	TRBV9	CASSVVKAGGEMAGANVLTF	TGTGCCAGCAGCGTAGTGAAGGCAGGGGGCGAAATGGCTGGGGCCAACGTCCTGACTTTC
TRBJ1-2	few	NA	TRBV7-9	CASSLSGSGIDGYTF	TGTGCCAGCAGCTTAAGCGGATCGGGGATCGATGGCTACACCTTC
TRBJ1-2	NA	NA	TRBV5-1	CASNSYGGSPGYGYTF	TGCGCCAGCAACTCCTACGGAGGCAGTCCCGGGTACGGCTACACCTTC
TRBJ2-3	NA	TRBD1	TRBV20-1	CSAGRQGATDTQYF	TGCAGTGCTGGCCGACAGGGGGCAACAGATACGCAGTATTTT
TRBJ2-7	NA	NA	TRBV3-1	CASSLAGAPRDEQYF	TGTGCCAGCAGCCTCGCGGGGGCCCCCAGGGACGAGCAGTACTTC
TRBJ2-7	NA	TRBD2	TRBV28	CASSSTSGAKERYF	TGTGCCAGCAGTTCGACTAGCGGGGCTAAAGAGCGGTACTTC
TRBJ2-3	few	TRBD2	TRBV29-1	CSVPPGGAGDTQYF	TGCAGCGTCCCGCCCGGGGGGGCTGGAGATACGCAGTATTTT
TRBJ2-1	NA	TRBD2	TRBV27	CASRRDGGSNNEQFF	TGTGCCAGCAGGCGGGACGGGGGGTCTAACAATGAGCAGTTCTTC
TRBJ2-1	NA	NA	TRBV7-3	CASSPRDLPSYNEQFF	TGTGCCAGCAGCCCCCGGGACCTACCATCCTACAATGAGCAGTTCTTC
TRBJ2-5	few	TRBD1	TRBV25-1	CASSEWRDRGFRNTRQETQYF	TGTGCCAGCAGTGAATGGAGGGACAGGGGTTTTCGTAATACGAGACAAGAGACCCAGTACTTC
TRBJ1-2	few	NA	TRBV28	CASSYPRGLNYGYTF	TGTGCCAGCAGTTACCCCCGGGGACTGAACTATGGCTACACCTTC